Listed here are 10 T cell receptor beta chains from one sample, sequenced in a study of CD8 T cells in Susac syndrome. RNA amounts of roughly 0.45 to 1 ug underwent reverse transcription with random hexamers. TCRdb processed the immunoSEQ multiplex PCR reads anew with MiXCR; each CDR3 protein has one entry. The sample includes about 120,000 distinct CDR3 sequences, 80% to 95% of them seen just once. Sequencing used CD4+ T cells from PBMCs. The receptor set was obtained from a human donor in good health.

The chain joins TRBV20-1 to TRBJ2-7, with TRBD2 identical over 9 bases. Germline V CDR1 and CDR2: DFQATT, SNEGSKA (reference sequence). V was pared by 4 bases and J by 7 bases, with 14 bases of the junction left unmatched. The CDR3 extends over 15 amino acids. The CDR3 bases are TGCAGTGCTACCTTGGGTAGCGGGGGAGCTGGGGAGCAGTACTTC. Translating gives CSATLGSGGAGEQYF.

The chain recombines TRBV12-3 or TRBV12-4 with TRBJ2-1; 11 bases match TRBD2. This CDR3 spans 15 amino acids. V gave up 2 bases and J gave up 6 bases; unmatched junction bases: 3. The CDR3 protein is CASSLFGTSGNEQFF. The CDR3 DNA reads as TGTGCCAGCAGTTTATTTGGGACTAGCGGCAATGAGCAGTTCTTC.

This sequence joins TRBV18 and TRBJ2-1, with 9 bases fitting TRBD1. CDR3 length equals 14 residues. The trim removed 6 bases at V and 2 bases at J, leaving 2 bases unmatched. Germline CDR1 reads KGHSH; CDR2 reads LQKENI. The DNA of the CDR3 is TGTGCCAGCTCCCGGGACAGGGCCTACAATGAGCAGTTCTTC. It yields the protein CASSRDRAYNEQFF.

V usage is TRBV5-1 and J usage is TRBJ2-5, with D possibly TRBD1 on 5 matching bases. Germline V gene data show CDR1 as SGHRS and CDR2 as YFSETQ. The CDR3 has 16 amino acids. Deletions cut 7 bases from V and 4 bases from J, with 23 bases between. As DNA, the CDR3 is TGCGCCAGCCGCTCGCTCCAGGGAACAACCCCAGAGACCCAGTACTTC. Protein sequence: CASRSLQGTTPETQYF.

V usage is TRBV13 and J usage is TRBJ2-7, with TRBD2 identical over 11 bases. This CDR3 is built from 18 residues. Germline loops: CDR1 PRHDT, CDR2 FYEKMQ (reference sequence). After removal of 0 bases from V and 2 bases from J, the junction contained 9 bases not matched to a gene. This CDR3 is CASSLGSSGGRGPYEQYF. In nucleotides, the CDR3 is TGTGCCAGCAGCTTAGGGTCTAGCGGGGGGCGAGGCCCCTACGAGCAGTACTTC.

The gene calls are TRBV5-4 and TRBJ1-2; the D gene is possibly TRBD1 (6 bases). Trimming removed 4 bases at V and 8 bases at J, with 18 bases between. Germline lookup yields CDR1 SGHNT and CDR2 YYREEE (reference sequence). CDR3 size: 14 residues. This CDR3 is CASSREQGAGGYTF. Here the CDR3 DNA reads TGTGCCAGCAGCAGGGAACAGGGTGCAGGCGGCTACACCTTC.

This clonotype was recorded once. The rearrangement uses TRBV18 and TRBJ2-1; 9 bases map to TRBD2. Trimming took 2 bases from V and 4 from J; bases not matched to a gene: 6. The CDR3 is 16 amino acids. Germline V lookup: CDR1 KGHSH, CDR2 LQKENI. The CDR3 region has the DNA TGTGCCAGCTCACCATCGGGGACTAGCCGATACAATGAGCAGTTCTTC. It translates to CASSPSGTSRYNEQFF.

This sequence joins TRBV27 and TRBJ2-2; D call uncertain. Germline values: CDR1 MNHEY, CDR2 SMNVEV (reference sequence). CDR3 size: 14 residues. V shed 7 bases and J shed 0 bases, with 9 bases lying between them. CDR3 DNA sequence: TGTGCCAGCAAGCAGGACCCGAACACCGGGGAGCTGTTTTTT. Translated: CASKQDPNTGELFF.

The chain is built from TRBV19 and TRBJ1-2; tentatively, D is TRBD1 (6 bases). The germline gives CDR1 LNHDA, CDR2 SQIVND (reference sequence). V lost 4 bases and J lost 4, with 10 bases in between. The CDR3 runs 13 residues. The CDR3 coding sequence is TGTGCCAGTAGTAATCGGGGGGCCTATGGCTACACCTTC. It encodes CASSNRGAYGYTF.

This chain joins TRBV7-9 and TRBJ2-3, with a weak D call TRBD2 (6 bases). V gave up 4 bases and J gave up 8 bases, with 22 bases separating them. The germline V gene has CDR1 SEHNR and CDR2 FQNEAQ (reference sequence). The CDR3 runs 16 residues. CDR3 sequence reads: CASSSRTAGSEGTQYF. The DNA of the CDR3 is TGTGCCAGCAGCTCCCGTACGGCGGGGTCAGAAGGTACGCAGTATTTT.